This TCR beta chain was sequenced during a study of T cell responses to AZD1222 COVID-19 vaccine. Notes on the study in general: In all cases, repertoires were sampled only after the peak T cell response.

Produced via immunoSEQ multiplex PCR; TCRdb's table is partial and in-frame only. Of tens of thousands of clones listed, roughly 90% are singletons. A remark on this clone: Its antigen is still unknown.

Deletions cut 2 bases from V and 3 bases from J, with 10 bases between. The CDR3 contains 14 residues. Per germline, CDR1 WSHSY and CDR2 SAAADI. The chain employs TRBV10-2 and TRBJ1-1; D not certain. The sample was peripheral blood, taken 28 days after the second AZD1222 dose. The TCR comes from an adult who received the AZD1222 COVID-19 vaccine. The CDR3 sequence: CASSEARADTEAFF. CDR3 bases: TGCGCCAGCAGTGAGGCACGAGCGGACACTGAAGCTTTCTTT.